The text below deals with one T cell receptor (beta chain). The antigen remains unidentified. This sample is part of a study of T cells in Graves' hyperthyroidism and ophthalmopathy. Graves' hyperthyroidism was deemed stable absent ophthalmopathy progression within 18 months. PBMCs were collected from an approximately 9.3 ml volume of fresh peripheral blood. Researchers took RNA transcripts and amplified the TCR beta CDR3 regions from them. When the TCR CDR3 underwent first-round RT-PCR, the HTBI primer set was used. A single record per CDR3 protein comes from TCRdb applying MiXCR to the multiplex PCR reads. The data contain roughly 700,000 distinct CDR3 sequences, around 16% of them seen just once; the ten biggest clones take up 15% to 17%. General study findings and limits: With a median lead of about six months before onset, the model predicted ophthalmopathy.

CDR3 length: 15 amino acids. Germline CDR1 LNHDA, CDR2 SQIVND (reference sequence). With V trimmed by 2 bases and J by 2 bases, 3 bases remained unmatched. This sequence was found in a man aged 45 to 65 with Graves' hyperthyroidism. V and J are TRBV19 and TRBJ1-5; TRBD1 matches 7 bases. Sequenced input: blood. The CDR3 region is CASSITGEGNQPQHF. The CDR3 coding sequence is TGTGCCAGTAGTATAACAGGGGAGGGCAATCAGCCCCAGCATTTT.